This TCR beta chain originates from a study of response to subunit inactivated influenza vaccine. In this sample, this clonotype turned up a few times. V was cut by 5 bases and J by 4 bases, with 12 bases left in between. From germline, CDR1 is MNHEY and CDR2 SMNVEV (reference sequence). The CDR3 is 13 amino acids. TCRdb re-analysed the RT-PCR reads in MiXCR, keeping a single row per CDR3 protein. Here the sample spans hundreds of thousands of distinct CDR3 sequences, more than 15% being singletons. The sample was CD4+ T cells sorted from PBMCs, taken approximately 25 months after vaccination. The V and J genes are TRBV27 and TRBJ2-7, with a possible D match to TRBD2 (6 bases). The TCR originated in a man aged 50 to 75 who received an inactivated influenza vaccine. The DNA of the CDR3 is TGTGCCAGCAGTCGTATTGGACTATACGAGCAGTACTTC. Translation: CASSRIGLYEQYF.